The T cell receptor (beta chain) described here comes from a study of vaccination and CD4 T cells after COVID-19. Findings and caveats of the study: A comparatively limited set of convalescent patients was examined, with no early post-infection timepoints. Spike mono-reactive clones accounted for 304 of the 307 vaccine-specific clones found in convalescent patients. Median SARS-CoV-2-reactive clonotype numbers rose nonsignificantly, about 20 to 38.

As concerns this clonotype: The antigen is not known.

The Oncomine TCR Beta short-read assay was applied to DNA of cultured CD4+ T cells. TCRdb redid the calling of the PCR reads with MiXCR, one entry per CDR3 protein. In the table there are about 19,000 distinct CDR3 sequences, 45% to 70% of which are singletons. The V end lost 4 bases, the J end lost 4 bases, and 11 bases lay between the germline ends. CDR1 and CDR2 (germline): SGHNT, YENEEA. The CDR3 covers 14 residues. This sample's treatment: roughly ten-day PBMC culture with coronavirus spike peptide pools or control peptides (ViraFEST assay). This TCR was recovered from a human donor who had recovered from COVID-19. The chain employs TRBV11-3 and TRBJ1-3; D call uncertain. The sequenced sample consisted of CD4+ T cells from blood, cultured in vitro. CDR3 nucleotides: TGTGCCAGCAGCTCCACGACGGAAGGAAACACCATATATTTT. Its protein is CASSSTTEGNTIYF.